These T cell receptor beta chains were read from a single sample in a study of blood T cell repertoires in COVID-19. TCRdb's copy holds only in-frame clones and misses some; the assay was immunoSEQ multiplex PCR. The sample carries over 200,000 clones, roughly 90% recorded once. Sequenced material: peripheral blood. These receptors all come from a man between 35 and 55 years old with active or convalescent COVID-19. The CDR3 runs from the conserved cysteine through the conserved F or W. Each record gives: D gene, J gene, clone size, V gene, CDR3 protein, CDR3 DNA. A D gene is named only where the DNA matches it firmly. Size is omitted from some rows. Given values are once, few, many or a class for expanded clones.

>.|TRBJ2-7|.|TRBV27
CASSLRRATSITYEQYF
TGTGCCAGCAGTTTGAGGAGGGCCACGAGTATAACCTACGAGCAGTACTTC
>.|TRBJ1-5|.|TRBV6-5
CASNPTGGNQPQHF
TGTGCCAGCAATCCGACAGGCGGTAATCAGCCCCAGCATTTT
>.|TRBJ1-1|few|TRBV2
CASSSTYLSLAFF
TGTGCCAGCAGTTCCACTTACTTAAGCTTGGCTTTCTTT
>.|TRBJ1-5|few|TRBV5-1
CASSLDIGEDQPQHF
TGCGCCAGCAGCTTGGATATAGGGGAAGATCAGCCCCAGCATTTT
>.|TRBJ2-6|.|TRBV27
CASSLSLGALGANVLTF
TGTGCCAGCAGTTTATCCCTAGGCGCTTTGGGGGCCAACGTCCTGACTTTC
>.|TRBJ1-1|.|TRBV5-1
CASSLGVNTEAFF
TGCGCCAGCAGCTTGGGAGTTAACACTGAAGCTTTCTTT
>.|TRBJ2-7|.|TRBV5-8
CASSLYFVRERVSEQYF
TGTGCCAGCAGCTTGTATTTCGTTCGGGAAAGGGTCTCCGAGCAGTACTTC
>.|TRBJ2-7|.|TRBV7-8
CASSLQTYEQYF
TGTGCCAGCAGCTTACAGACTTACGAGCAGTACTTC
>.|TRBJ1-1|.|TRBV10-2
CASSETGDLPEAFF
TGCGCCAGCAGTGAGACGGGGGACCTCCCTGAAGCTTTCTTT
>.|TRBJ1-1|once|TRBV5-1
CASSLIPEISYTEAFF
TGCGCCAGCAGCTTGATCCCTGAGATTTCATACACTGAAGCTTTCTTT
>.|TRBJ2-7|.|TRBV5-1
CASSLDRARFSYEQYF
TGCGCCAGCAGCTTGGACAGGGCCCGGTTCTCCTACGAGCAGTACTTC
>.|TRBJ1-6|.|TRBV5-6
CASSFGSPLHF
TGTGCCAGCAGCTTCGGGTCACCCCTCCACTTT
>TRBD2|TRBJ2-1|once|TRBV7-2
CASSPRTSGGNEQFF
TGTGCCAGCAGCCCTCGGACTAGCGGAGGGAATGAGCAGTTCTTC
>.|TRBJ1-6|.|TRBV7-9
CASSLADRYNSPLHF
TGTGCCAGCAGCTTAGCGGACAGATATAATTCACCCCTCCACTTT
>TRBD1|TRBJ1-4|.|TRBV19
CASSTYSQGPNEKLFF
TGTGCCAGTAGTACCTACTCACAGGGGCCCAATGAAAAACTGTTTTTT
>.|TRBJ1-1|.|TRBV19
CASTGSDYTEAFF
TGTGCATCCACGGGGTCAGATTACACTGAAGCTTTCTTT
>.|TRBJ1-5|.|TRBV19
CASTGGATTEPQHF
TGTGCCAGTACCGGAGGGGCCACCACGGAGCCCCAGCATTTT
>TRBD1|TRBJ2-1|.|TRBV5-4
CAISGQNSYNEQFF
TGTGCCATCTCGGGACAGAACTCCTACAATGAGCAGTTCTTC
>TRBD2|TRBJ2-3|.|TRBV30
CAWSVGKTSGGTDTQYF
TGTGCCTGGAGTGTAGGGAAGACTAGCGGTGGCACAGATACGCAGTATTTT
>TRBD2|TRBJ2-3|few|TRBV5-1
CASSFYGGSEETQYF
TGCGCCAGCAGCTTCTACGGGGGGAGTGAAGAGACGCAGTATTTT
>.|TRBJ2-7|.|TRBV28
CASTGNEGESSYEQYF
TGTGCCAGCACCGGAAACGAGGGAGAAAGCTCCTACGAGCAGTACTTC
>TRBD2|TRBJ2-7|.|TRBV3-1/TRBV3-2
CASSQDSAGLAGGFVGEQYF
TGTGCCAGCAGCCAAGATTCGGCTGGTCTAGCGGGAGGGTTCGTTGGGGAGCAGTACTTC
>.|TRBJ1-2|.|TRBV11-2
CASSLGAGLSSF
TGTGCCAGCAGCTTAGGGGCAGGGTTATCCTCCTTC
>.|TRBJ1-1|.|TRBV30
CAWSVLMPKAFF
TGTGCCTGGAGTGTTTTGATGCCTAAAGCTTTCTTT
>TRBD2|TRBJ2-1|.|TRBV7-2
CASSLGLAGGNEQFF
TGTGCCAGCAGCTTAGGACTAGCGGGGGGTAATGAGCAGTTCTTC
>.|TRBJ1-1|.|TRBV4-2
CASSQVSNTEAFF
TGTGCCAGCAGCCAAGTTAGTAACACTGAAGCTTTCTTT
>.|TRBJ2-7|.|TRBV28
CASSLAGSSYEQYF
TGTGCCAGCAGTTTGGCAGGCAGCTCCTACGAGCAGTACTTC
>.|TRBJ2-7|.|TRBV9
CASSKSSYEQYF
TGTGCCAGCAGCAAGAGCTCCTACGAGCAGTACTTC
>.|TRBJ2-1|few|TRBV19
CASSIGLALTYNEQFF
TGTGCCAGTAGTATTGGCCTAGCGTTGACCTACAATGAGCAGTTCTTC
>TRBD2|TRBJ2-7|.|TRBV11-2
CASSTPGTRGYEQYF
TGTGCCAGCAGCACCCCCGGGACTAGAGGGTACGAGCAGTACTTC
>.|TRBJ1-2|.|TRBV15
CATSRESQSHGYTF
TGTGCCACCAGCAGAGAATCACAATCCCATGGCTACACCTTC
>TRBD1|TRBJ1-2|.|TRBV19
CASSSGQGAGGYTF
TGTGCCAGTTCATCGGGACAGGGGGCCGGTGGCTACACCTTC
>TRBD1|TRBJ1-3|.|TRBV6-5
CASREDRGLGNTIYF
TGTGCCAGCAGGGAGGACAGGGGGCTAGGAAACACCATATATTTT
>.|TRBJ2-6|.|TRBV7-9
CASKVGRLAGANVLTF
TGTGCCAGCAAGGTCGGCAGGTTGGCTGGGGCCAACGTCCTGACTTTC
>.|TRBJ1-2|.|TRBV29-1
CSVDRGNYGYTF
TGCAGCGTTGACCGGGGTAACTATGGCTACACCTTC
>TRBD2|TRBJ2-1|.|TRBV6-6
CASSQGLAGPDEQFF
TGTGCCAGCAGCCAGGGACTAGCGGGACCGGATGAGCAGTTCTTC
>TRBD1|TRBJ1-6|once|TRBV30
CAWTSTGTFSPLHF
TGTGCCTGGACTTCGACAGGGACGTTTTCACCCCTCCACTTT
>.|TRBJ2-7|.|TRBV30
CAWDLGGTPSEQYF
TGTGCCTGGGATCTAGGAGGGACCCCTTCCGAGCAGTACTTC
>.|TRBJ2-7|.|TRBV19
CASSIGGSSYEQYF
TGTGCCAGTAGTATAGGTGGGAGCTCCTACGAGCAGTACTTC
>.|TRBJ1-1|.|TRBV30
CAWSDGTGENTEAFF
TGTGCCTGGAGTGACGGGACTGGAGAGAACACTGAAGCTTTCTTT
>.|TRBJ2-1|.|TRBV30
CAWSVFGRVNEQFF
TGTGCCTGGAGTGTATTCGGCAGGGTGAATGAGCAGTTCTTC
>TRBD2|TRBJ2-7|.|TRBV11-2
CASSVGAGLAPSLYEQYF
TGTGCCAGCAGCGTTGGGGCGGGACTAGCGCCGAGCCTCTACGAGCAGTACTTC
>.|TRBJ2-1|.|TRBV2
CASSRRGEQFF
TGTGCCAGCAGTCGAAGGGGTGAGCAGTTCTTC
>TRBD1|TRBJ2-5|.|TRBV9
CASSVVTGGRETQYF
TGTGCCAGCAGCGTAGTTACAGGGGGTCGCGAGACCCAGTACTTC
>.|TRBJ1-2|.|TRBV23-1
CASRGPCGYTF
TGCGCCAGCAGGGGGCCTTGTGGCTACACCTTC
>.|TRBJ1-1|.|TRBV5-4
CASSPGSRNTEAFF
TGTGCCAGCAGCCCGGGGAGCCGGAACACTGAAGCTTTCTTT
>.|TRBJ1-2|few|TRBV7-2
CASSSVEGGDGYTF
TGTGCCAGCAGCTCCGTAGAGGGAGGTGATGGCTACACCTTC
>TRBD1|TRBJ2-1|.|TRBV28
CASSFRGPGNEQFF
TGTGCCAGCAGTTTCAGGGGGCCCGGCAATGAGCAGTTCTTC
>.|TRBJ1-1|.|TRBV15
CATSRPPGEAFF
TGTGCCACCAGCAGGCCTCCAGGTGAAGCTTTCTTT
>TRBD1|TRBJ1-1|.|TRBV30
CAWTLGTDMNTEAFF
TGTGCCTGGACCCTCGGGACAGACATGAACACTGAAGCTTTCTTT
>.|TRBJ1-4|.|TRBV10-3
CATRRDTNNEKLFF
TGTGCCACCCGCCGGGACACCAATAATGAAAAACTGTTTTTT
>.|TRBJ1-2|.|TRBV7-9
CASSLSQSNGYTF
TGTGCCAGCAGCTTATCGCAAAGCAATGGCTACACCTTC
>TRBD1|TRBJ2-2|.|TRBV5-1
CASSSGQSTGELFF
TGCGCCAGCAGCTCGGGACAGTCCACCGGGGAGCTGTTTTTT